These T cell receptor beta chains were read from a single sample in a study of blood T cell repertoires in COVID-19. Using immunoSEQ multiplex PCR, the repertoire was profiled, and TCRdb retains in-frame clones only, with some absent. This table holds about 140,000 clones, about 83% found once. Sequenced sample: peripheral blood. These receptors were collected from a human donor in a cohort sampled during active COVID-19. The CDR3 runs from the conserved cysteine through the conserved F or W. D genes are given only for firm matches. Clone size is given for some rows only: seen once, a few or many times, or a class if the clone is expanded.

j_gene: TRBJ2-1
abundance: -
d_gene: TRBD2
v_gene: TRBV5-1
CDR3nt: TGCGCCAGCAGCTCGTTGGCTAGCGGGGGTACATATGAGCAGTTCTTC
CDR3aa: CASSSLASGGTYEQFF

j_gene: TRBJ2-1
abundance: -
d_gene: TRBD2
v_gene: TRBV11-2
CDR3nt: TGTGCCAGCAGTCGCACCGGGACTAGCGGTGACAATGAGCAGTTCTTC
CDR3aa: CASSRTGTSGDNEQFF

j_gene: TRBJ2-2
abundance: once
d_gene: -
v_gene: TRBV2
CDR3nt: TGTGCCAGCAGTAGACAGTTTATTGATGGCGGGGAGCTGTTTTTT
CDR3aa: CASSRQFIDGGELFF

j_gene: TRBJ1-2
abundance: -
d_gene: -
v_gene: TRBV6-5
CDR3nt: TGTGCCAGCAGTTACTCTTCTACGACAGGATGGACCTACACCTTC
CDR3aa: CASSYSSTTGWTYTF

j_gene: TRBJ2-7
abundance: -
d_gene: TRBD1
v_gene: TRBV5-1
CDR3nt: TGCGCCAGCAGCTCTAACAGGGGCTACGAGCAGTACTTC
CDR3aa: CASSSNRGYEQYF

j_gene: TRBJ1-1
abundance: -
d_gene: -
v_gene: TRBV29-1
CDR3nt: TGCAGCGTTGCCCCAGGGGCTCTAAACACTGAAGCTTTCTTT
CDR3aa: CSVAPGALNTEAFF

j_gene: TRBJ2-3
abundance: once
d_gene: -
v_gene: TRBV28
CDR3nt: TGTGCCAGCAGTTTAGTATCGCGGGGGCAGGGTACGCAGTATTTT
CDR3aa: CASSLVSRGQGTQYF

j_gene: TRBJ2-1
abundance: -
d_gene: -
v_gene: TRBV3-1/TRBV3-2
CDR3nt: TGTGCCAGCAGCCAAGATTATAGCGGTGAGCAGTTCTTC
CDR3aa: CASSQDYSGEQFF

j_gene: TRBJ2-1
abundance: -
d_gene: TRBD1
v_gene: TRBV7-9
CDR3nt: TGTGCCAGCAGTACCACAGGGGGTGGGTACAATGAGCAGTTCTTC
CDR3aa: CASSTTGGGYNEQFF

j_gene: TRBJ2-7
abundance: -
d_gene: TRBD2
v_gene: TRBV27
CDR3nt: TGTGCCAGCAGTTTAGCTAGCGGGAGTCTCTACGAGCAGTACTTC
CDR3aa: CASSLASGSLYEQYF

j_gene: TRBJ1-1
abundance: -
d_gene: -
v_gene: TRBV3-1/TRBV3-2
CDR3nt: TGTGCCAGCAGCCAAGTTAGTACAGGGAACACTGAAGCTTTCTTT
CDR3aa: CASSQVSTGNTEAFF

j_gene: TRBJ2-4
abundance: -
d_gene: -
v_gene: TRBV7-9
CDR3nt: TGTGCCAGCAGCTCCGTTGTTACCAAAAACATTCAGTACTTC
CDR3aa: CASSSVVTKNIQYF

j_gene: TRBJ1-4
abundance: -
d_gene: -
v_gene: TRBV12-3/TRBV12-4
CDR3nt: TGTGCCAGCAGTTTGGAGGATGAAAAACTGTTTTTT
CDR3aa: CASSLEDEKLFF

j_gene: TRBJ1-1
abundance: -
d_gene: TRBD1
v_gene: TRBV6-1
CDR3nt: TGTGCCAGCAGTGAAAGGGACAGGGGTACGAACACTGAAGCTTTCTTT
CDR3aa: CASSERDRGTNTEAFF

j_gene: TRBJ2-5
abundance: few
d_gene: TRBD1
v_gene: TRBV10-3
CDR3nt: TGTGCCATCAGTCCTACTGGACAGGGTCGTGGAGAGACCCAGTACTTC
CDR3aa: CAISPTGQGRGETQYF

j_gene: TRBJ2-6
abundance: -
d_gene: -
v_gene: TRBV19
CDR3nt: TGTGCCAGTAGTCTCCCCGGCTCTGGGGCCAACGTCCTGACTTTC
CDR3aa: CASSLPGSGANVLTF

j_gene: TRBJ2-7
abundance: -
d_gene: -
v_gene: TRBV18
CDR3nt: TGTGCCAGCTCACCCGGGACTGAAGTGAACGAGCAGTACTTC
CDR3aa: CASSPGTEVNEQYF

j_gene: TRBJ2-1
abundance: -
d_gene: TRBD2
v_gene: TRBV9
CDR3nt: TGTGCCAGCAGCGTAGAGGGAGGGGCCGGAAACAATGAGCAGTTCTTC
CDR3aa: CASSVEGGAGNNEQFF

j_gene: TRBJ2-5
abundance: -
d_gene: -
v_gene: TRBV5-1
CDR3nt: TGCGCCAGCGCGGGGCTCCCTGGGGGAGAGACCCAGTACTTC
CDR3aa: CASAGLPGGETQYF

j_gene: TRBJ2-3
abundance: -
d_gene: -
v_gene: TRBV4-2
CDR3nt: TGTGCCAGCAGCCAAATGGCGGGACCCACAGATACGCAGTATTTT
CDR3aa: CASSQMAGPTDTQYF

j_gene: TRBJ2-7
abundance: -
d_gene: TRBD2
v_gene: TRBV27
CDR3nt: TGTGCCAGCAGTGATTCTAGCGGGGGCGAGCAGTACTTC
CDR3aa: CASSDSSGGEQYF

j_gene: TRBJ2-1
abundance: -
d_gene: -
v_gene: TRBV6-5
CDR3nt: TGTGCCAGCAGCCGGAGTCACGGGGGAGTCAATGAGCAGTTCTTC
CDR3aa: CASSRSHGGVNEQFF

j_gene: TRBJ1-6
abundance: few
d_gene: -
v_gene: TRBV19
CDR3nt: TGTGCCAGTAGTACCCCGGGTGCTTCACCCCTCCACTTT
CDR3aa: CASSTPGASPLHF

j_gene: TRBJ1-1
abundance: -
d_gene: -
v_gene: TRBV29-1
CDR3nt: TGCAGCGCCCGGCCTACGTTGAGGGAAGCTTTCTTT
CDR3aa: CSARPTLREAFF

j_gene: TRBJ2-5
abundance: -
d_gene: -
v_gene: TRBV7-9
CDR3nt: TGTGCCAGCAGCTTAGGAGGACAGCTGGCCCAAGAGACCCAGTACTTC
CDR3aa: CASSLGGQLAQETQYF

j_gene: TRBJ2-1
abundance: -
d_gene: TRBD2
v_gene: TRBV14
CDR3nt: TGTGCCAGCAGCCCGCCCCGGGAGGCCAGCTCCTACAATGAGCAGTTCTTC
CDR3aa: CASSPPREASSYNEQFF

j_gene: TRBJ1-1
abundance: many
d_gene: -
v_gene: TRBV6-5
CDR3nt: TGTGCCAGCGCTGACAGCCGTCTCATGAACACTGAAGCTTTCTTT
CDR3aa: CASADSRLMNTEAFF

j_gene: TRBJ2-7
abundance: -
d_gene: TRBD2
v_gene: TRBV19
CDR3nt: TGTGCCAGTAGAAAAAGCGGGACCTACGAGCAGTACTTC
CDR3aa: CASRKSGTYEQYF

j_gene: TRBJ2-1
abundance: -
d_gene: TRBD2
v_gene: TRBV5-5
CDR3nt: TGTGCCAGCAGGCGCGGGAGGGAGTTCAATGAGCAGTTCTTC
CDR3aa: CASRRGREFNEQFF

j_gene: TRBJ1-1
abundance: -
d_gene: TRBD1
v_gene: TRBV20-1
CDR3nt: TGCAGTGCTAATCCCAGGGGGCGAGCTTTCTTT
CDR3aa: CSANPRGRAFF

j_gene: TRBJ2-5
abundance: -
d_gene: TRBD1
v_gene: TRBV18
CDR3nt: TGTGCCAGCTCACCCTCAGGGACAGTGGAGACCCAGTACTTC
CDR3aa: CASSPSGTVETQYF

j_gene: TRBJ1-5
abundance: -
d_gene: TRBD1
v_gene: TRBV19
CDR3nt: TGTGCCAGTAATGACAGGGCGAATCAGCCCCAGCATTTT
CDR3aa: CASNDRANQPQHF

j_gene: TRBJ2-3
abundance: -
d_gene: TRBD2
v_gene: TRBV5-1
CDR3nt: TGCGCCAGCAGCTTGGGACTAGCGGGAACCCGGTTCACAGATACGCAGTATTTT
CDR3aa: CASSLGLAGTRFTDTQYF

j_gene: TRBJ2-1
abundance: -
d_gene: TRBD1
v_gene: TRBV2
CDR3nt: TGTGCCAGCAGTGAAGCCAGGACAGGGCTCGGCAATGAGCAGTTCTTC
CDR3aa: CASSEARTGLGNEQFF

j_gene: TRBJ2-5
abundance: -
d_gene: -
v_gene: TRBV7-3
CDR3nt: TGTGCCAGCAGCGCCGGGTTAGGGGTGGTGGGGGAGACCCAGTACTTC
CDR3aa: CASSAGLGVVGETQYF

j_gene: TRBJ1-1
abundance: -
d_gene: -
v_gene: TRBV9
CDR3nt: TGTGCCAGCAGCGCAACAGGGACATCAGCCACTGAAGCTTTCTTT
CDR3aa: CASSATGTSATEAFF

j_gene: TRBJ1-5
abundance: -
d_gene: TRBD1
v_gene: TRBV28
CDR3nt: TGTGCCAGCAGCCCTACAGGGGGGTATCAGCCCCAGCATTTT
CDR3aa: CASSPTGGYQPQHF

j_gene: TRBJ2-2
abundance: -
d_gene: TRBD2
v_gene: TRBV24-1
CDR3nt: TGTGCCACCAGTGATTTGGAGGAAGCGGGAGTCCTCGGGGAGCTGTTTTTT
CDR3aa: CATSDLEEAGVLGELFF

j_gene: TRBJ2-1
abundance: -
d_gene: -
v_gene: TRBV5-1
CDR3nt: TGCGCCAGCAGCTTGGCAGGTGGCGAGGGAAATGAGCAGTTCTTC
CDR3aa: CASSLAGGEGNEQFF

j_gene: TRBJ2-3
abundance: -
d_gene: -
v_gene: TRBV12-5
CDR3nt: TGTGCTAGTGGGGGCAAAATAAGTAGCACAGATACGCAGTATTTT
CDR3aa: CASGGKISSTDTQYF